This T cell receptor (beta chain) appears in the sequencing data of a study of monozygotic twins with inflammatory bowel disease. Germline assignment: CDR1 SGHRS and CDR2 YFSETQ. The CDR3 is made up of 15 amino acids. Using the 5' RACE reads, TCRdb records one entry per CDR3 protein without DNA. Its listing shows fewer than 150,000 distinct CDR3 sequences. Regarding the study as a whole: Subtypes among T cells remained indistinguishable. Healthy co-twins exceeded IBD patients in TCRbeta diversity as measured by inverse Simpson.

Blood samples measuring roughly 2.6 ml were taken per donor. With respect to this clonotype: Its antigen is unidentified.

The rearrangement joins TRBV5-1 to TRBJ2-3. The specimen was blood. The TCR sequence derives from a human donor with ulcerative colitis or Crohn's disease, or a healthy co-twin of an affected twin (not recorded which). This CDR3 is CASRPQSVVTDTQYF.